Following are 2 T cell receptor beta chains from one sample sequenced in a study of Ad26.COV2.S vaccination and SARS-CoV-2 variants. Data came from immunoSEQ multiplex PCR; TCRdb stores just in-frame clones and leaves some out. The sample shows over 400,000 clones, roughly 90% of them seen only once. As to treatment: some 20 received Ad26.COV2.S at low or high dose, single or two shots; 5 received placebo; per-sample allocation not given. Vaccine and placebo recipients were sampled on day 63 after the first injection. Sequenced material: peripheral blood, taken in a trial of Ad26.COV2.S vaccine versus placebo. The receptors come from a person between 18 and 59 years old who received the Ad26.COV2.S COVID-19 vaccine or a placebo.

The chain couples TRBV2 to TRBJ1-5; possibly TRBD1 for D (6 bases). Germline CDR1 SNHLY, CDR2 FYNNEI. V was pared by 8 bases and J by 3 bases, with 14 bases between. This CDR3 has 14 residues. The chain's CDR3 is CASFPGVSNQPQHF. The DNA for the CDR3 is TGTGCCAGCTTCCCAGGGGTATCCAATCAGCCCCAGCATTTT.

The chain carries TRBV4-3 and TRBJ2-7; D might be TRBD2 (6 bases). V shed 1 base and J shed 7 bases, with 17 bases lying between them. In germline, CDR1 is LGHNA, CDR2 YSLEER. This CDR3 is 15 amino acids long. CDR3 region: CASSQGTTRTLEQYF. The CDR3 DNA sequence: TGCGCCAGCAGCCAAGGGACTACCAGGACGTTGGAGCAGTACTTC.